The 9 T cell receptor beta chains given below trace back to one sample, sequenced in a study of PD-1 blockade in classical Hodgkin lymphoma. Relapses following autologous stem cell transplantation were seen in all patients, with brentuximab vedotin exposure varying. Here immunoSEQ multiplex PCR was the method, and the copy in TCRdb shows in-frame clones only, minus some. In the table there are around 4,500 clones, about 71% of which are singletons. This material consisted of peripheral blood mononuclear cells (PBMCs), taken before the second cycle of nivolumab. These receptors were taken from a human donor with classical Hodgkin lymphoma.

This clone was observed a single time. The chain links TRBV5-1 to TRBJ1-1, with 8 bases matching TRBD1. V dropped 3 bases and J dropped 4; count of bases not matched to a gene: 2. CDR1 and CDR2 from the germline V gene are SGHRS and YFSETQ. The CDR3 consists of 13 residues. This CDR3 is CASSYGTGTEAFF. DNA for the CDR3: TGCGCCAGCAGCTACGGGACAGGCACTGAAGCTTTCTTT.

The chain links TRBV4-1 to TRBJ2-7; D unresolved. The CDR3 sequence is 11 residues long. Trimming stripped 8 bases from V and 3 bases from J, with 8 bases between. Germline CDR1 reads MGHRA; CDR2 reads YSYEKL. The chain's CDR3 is CASGTGYEQYF. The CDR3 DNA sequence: TGCGCCAGCGGAACGGGCTACGAGCAGTACTTC.

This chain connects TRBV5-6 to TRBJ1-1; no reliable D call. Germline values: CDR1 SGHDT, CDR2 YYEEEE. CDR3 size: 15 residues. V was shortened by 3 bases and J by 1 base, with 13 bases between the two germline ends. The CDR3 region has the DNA TGTGCCAGCAGCTACACGTTGGCAGGGAACACTGAAGCTTTCTTT. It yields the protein CASSYTLAGNTEAFF.

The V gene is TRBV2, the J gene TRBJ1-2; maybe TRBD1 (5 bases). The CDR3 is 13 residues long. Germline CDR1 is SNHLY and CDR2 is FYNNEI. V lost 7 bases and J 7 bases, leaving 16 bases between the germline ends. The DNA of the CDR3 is TGTGCCAGCATGCAGGGCCGGGGGGGTGGCTACACCTTC. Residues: CASMQGRGGGYTF.

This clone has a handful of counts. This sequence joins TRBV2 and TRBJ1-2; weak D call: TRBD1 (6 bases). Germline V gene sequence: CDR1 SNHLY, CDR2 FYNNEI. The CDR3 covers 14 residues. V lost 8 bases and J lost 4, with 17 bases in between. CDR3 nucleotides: TGTGCCAGCCAGAGCCAGGGGCTCTCCTATGGCTACACCTTC. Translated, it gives CASQSQGLSYGYTF.

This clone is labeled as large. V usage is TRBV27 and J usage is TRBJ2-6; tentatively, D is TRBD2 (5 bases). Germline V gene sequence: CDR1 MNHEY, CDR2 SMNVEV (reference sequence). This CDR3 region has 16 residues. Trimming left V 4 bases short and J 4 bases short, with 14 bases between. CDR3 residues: CASSSGRVAGANVLTF. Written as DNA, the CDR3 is TGTGCCAGCAGTTCTGGGCGGGTCGCCGGGGCCAACGTCCTGACTTTC.

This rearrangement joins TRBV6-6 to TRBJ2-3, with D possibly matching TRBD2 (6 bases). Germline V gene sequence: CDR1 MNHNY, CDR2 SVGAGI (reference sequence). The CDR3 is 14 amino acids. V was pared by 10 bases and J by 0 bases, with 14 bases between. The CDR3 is CAIRYGTSTDTQYF. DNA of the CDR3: TGTGCCATCAGGTACGGGACTAGCACAGATACGCAGTATTTT.

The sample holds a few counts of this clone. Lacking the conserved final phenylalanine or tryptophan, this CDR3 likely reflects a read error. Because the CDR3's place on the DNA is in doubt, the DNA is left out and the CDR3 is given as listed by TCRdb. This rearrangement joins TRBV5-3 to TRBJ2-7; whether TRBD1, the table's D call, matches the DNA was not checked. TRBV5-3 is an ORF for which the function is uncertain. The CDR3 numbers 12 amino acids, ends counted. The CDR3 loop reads CARSQGGRRRII.

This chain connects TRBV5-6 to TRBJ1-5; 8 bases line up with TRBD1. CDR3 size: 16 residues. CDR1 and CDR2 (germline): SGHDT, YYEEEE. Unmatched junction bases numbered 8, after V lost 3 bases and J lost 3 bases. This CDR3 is CASSYQGQAYNQPQHF. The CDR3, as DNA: TGTGCCAGCAGCTACCAGGGACAGGCCTACAATCAGCCCCAGCATTTT.